This T cell receptor beta chain was documented in a study of cytomegalovirus exposure and HLA in healthy donors. A remark on this clone: Its target is unknown.

The CDR3 runs 15 residues. Germline V CDR1 and CDR2: SGDLS, YYNGEE. The J segment lost 8 bases and the V segment lost 0 bases, leaving 8 bases of the junction unmatched. Vbeta (60) and Jbeta (13) primers were used in the PCR. Study processing details: As a later analysis found, there were 60 million to 90 million unique TCR beta chains, of which roughly 11 million were shared. Here immunoSEQ multiplex PCR was the method, and the copy in TCRdb shows in-frame clones only, minus some. V and J calls and clone size follow that table, whereas D and trimming were derived from the DNA. The table has 150,000 or so clones, roughly 81% seen once. General observations from the study: The likely origin of a cluster of highly shared sequence variants was a sequencing artifact. A previous analysis found most TCR beta V segments productive roughly 87% or roughly 30% of the time. According to reports, the classifier identified cytomegalovirus status with high specificity and sensitivity.

Sequencing was performed on PBMCs. The chain couples TRBV9 to TRBJ2-1; 7 positions agree with TRBD2. The receptor was isolated from a woman aged 18 to 35 in good health and CMV-seronegative. The CDR3 loop reads CASSVAGGSGDEQFF. CDR3 sequence (DNA): TGTGCCAGCAGCGTAGCTGGCGGGAGTGGGGATGAGCAGTTCTTC.